This T cell receptor (beta chain) was observed in a study of identical twins. In TCRdb, the 5' RACE reads were re-called with MiXCR into one record per CDR3 protein. Seen here are 570,000 or so distinct CDR3 sequences, approximately 10% observed once, and the top ten hold 3%. This clonotype occurred many times. This CDR3 region has 14 residues. Germline V lookup: CDR1 WSHSY, CDR2 SAAADI. V shed 8 bases, J shed 3 bases, and the junction held 3 bases outside the gene matches. This same sample was also part of a study on yellow fever vaccine responses in identical twins.

The sample comprised PBMCs. This clonotype originated in a woman aged 18-29 years in good health. V usage is TRBV10-2 and J usage is TRBJ2-1, with 11 bases aligning to TRBD2. This chain's CDR3 is CASGGLADYNEQFF. Written as DNA, the CDR3 is TGCGCCAGCGGGGGACTAGCGGACTACAATGAGCAGTTCTTC.